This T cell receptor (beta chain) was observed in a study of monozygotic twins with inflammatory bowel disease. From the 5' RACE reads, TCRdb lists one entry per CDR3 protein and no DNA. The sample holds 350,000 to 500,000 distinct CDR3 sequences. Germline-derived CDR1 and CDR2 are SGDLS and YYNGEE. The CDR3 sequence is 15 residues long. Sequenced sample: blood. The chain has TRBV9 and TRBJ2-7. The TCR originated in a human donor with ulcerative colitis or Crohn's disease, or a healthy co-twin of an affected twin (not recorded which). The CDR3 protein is CASSVGYSLGDEQYF.